The T cell receptor (beta chain) described here comes from a study of technical replicates of blood from a handful of donors. V lost 2 bases and J lost 7, with 14 bases in between. CDR1 GTSNPN and CDR2 SVGIG come from the germline V gene (reference sequence). The CDR3 is 14 amino acids. Data came from immunoSEQ multiplex PCR; TCRdb stores just in-frame clones and leaves some out. The table lists over 55,000 clones, roughly 96% of them singletons, with roughly 0.2% in the top ten. Sequencing was carried out using T cells isolated from PBMCs. V and J are TRBV30 and TRBJ1-4; D possibly corresponds to TRBD1 (5 bases). The TCR sequence derives from a human donor in good health. As DNA, the CDR3 is TGTGCCTGGAGTCCTCTTACGGGGGTTGAAAAACTGTTTTTT. Its translation is CAWSPLTGVEKLFF.